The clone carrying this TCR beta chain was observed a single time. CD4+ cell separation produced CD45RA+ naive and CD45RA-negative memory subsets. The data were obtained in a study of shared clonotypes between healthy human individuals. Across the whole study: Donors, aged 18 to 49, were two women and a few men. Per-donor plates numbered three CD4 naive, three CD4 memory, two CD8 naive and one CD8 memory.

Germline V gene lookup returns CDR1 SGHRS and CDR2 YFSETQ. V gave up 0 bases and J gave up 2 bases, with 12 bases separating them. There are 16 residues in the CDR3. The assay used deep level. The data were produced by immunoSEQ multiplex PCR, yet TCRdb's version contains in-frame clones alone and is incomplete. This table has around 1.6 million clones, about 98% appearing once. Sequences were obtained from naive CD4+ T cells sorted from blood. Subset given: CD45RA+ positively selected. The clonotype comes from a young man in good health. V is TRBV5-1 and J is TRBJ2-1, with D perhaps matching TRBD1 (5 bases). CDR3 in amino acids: CASSLAAAGTYNEQFF. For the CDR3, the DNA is TGCGCCAGCAGCTTGGCCGCGGCAGGGACCTACAATGAGCAGTTCTTC.